The source of this T cell receptor beta chain is a study of blood T cell repertoires in COVID-19. Study information: Sources were T cells, B-cell-depleted T cells, or PBMCs; the material itself was cDNA or gDNA.

Authors' data handling: Reference gene primer amplification gave nucleated cell count estimates. Using immunoSEQ multiplex PCR, the repertoire was profiled, and TCRdb retains in-frame clones only, with some absent. The V and J calls and the clone size are those of that table, but D and trimming were determined from the DNA. The data show about 120,000 clones, around 78% seen once. The source material was peripheral blood. The TCR sequence derives from a man aged 30 to 45 with acute or convalescent COVID-19.

The CDR3 sequence: CAWSGSVQGKGFF. CDR3 DNA sequence: TGTGCCTGGAGTGGCTCCGTACAGGGCAAGGGTTTCTTT. V is TRBV30 and J is TRBJ1-1, with a tentative D call TRBD1 (6 bases). V lost 1 base and J lost 13, with 19 bases in between. The CDR3 runs 13 residues. Germline V gene data show CDR1 as GTSNPN and CDR2 as SVGIG (reference sequence). The complete variable domain, with remaining parts taken from reference TRBV30 and TRBJ1-1, reads SQTIHQWPATLVQPVGSPLSLECTVEGTSNPNLYWYRQAAGRGLQLLFYSVGIGQISSEVPQNLSASRPQDRQFILSSKKLLLSDSGFYLCAWSGSVQGKGFFGQGTRLTVV.